This T cell receptor (beta chain) was sequenced for a study of shared clonotypes between healthy human individuals. The wider study: Each donor's CD8 memory used one plate, CD8 naive two, each CD4 subset three.

Negatively enriched CD4+ T cells were divided by CD45RA into naive and memory. CDR1 is MNHNS and CDR2 is SASEGT in the germline V gene. V trimming: 4 bases; J trimming: 5 bases; junction bases outside the gene matches: 9. This CDR3 is built from 17 residues. Sequencing used immunoSEQ multiplex PCR; TCRdb keeps in-frame clones, though not all of them. The sample lists under 650,000 clones, 90% to 96% seen once, with about 0.054% in the top ten. The gene calls are TRBV6-1 and TRBJ2-3, with 13 positions matching TRBD2. The clonotype was recovered from a woman aged 30 to 39 in good health. Source material: naive CD4+ T cells sorted from blood. Documented subset: CD45RA+ positively selected. The CDR3 region is CASSVRLAGGLEDTQYF. CDR3 DNA sequence: TGTGCCAGCAGTGTCCGACTAGCGGGAGGACTGGAAGATACGCAGTATTTT.